Included here is one T cell receptor beta chain sequence, with context. These data are taken from a study of blood T cell repertoires in COVID-19. Study summary: T cells, B-cell-depleted T cells, or PBMCs provided the cDNA or gDNA that served as material.

Profiled with immunoSEQ multiplex PCR; TCRdb holds only in-frame clones, not every one. Of around 270,000 clones in the sample, approximately 86% are singletons; the top ten hold 0.75% to 0.95%. The receptor comes from a human donor with COVID-19, enrolled during active disease. The donor label of this sample is uncertain. Specimen: peripheral blood.

The CDR3 region has the DNA TGCAGCTCTACGGTAGCGGGAGTAGGCAATGAGCAGTTCTTC. This encodes CSSTVAGVGNEQFF. This sequence joins TRBV29-1 and TRBJ2-1, with TRBD2 matching 9 bases. This CDR3 comprises 14 residues. Germline CDR1 and CDR2: SQVTM and ANQGSEA. J lost 6 bases, V lost 8 bases, and 11 bases had no gene match.